The 17 T cell receptor beta chains below all came from one sample that was sequenced in a study of high-grade serous ovarian cancer treatment subgroups. Tumor tissue was taken before any definitive surgery or chemotherapy was given. Generated by immunoSEQ multiplex PCR, the TCRdb table keeps only in-frame clones and is missing some. Altogether thousands of clones are present, approximately 84% being singletons, with the ten largest covering under 14%. Source material: tumor tissue. These TCRs come from a human donor with high-grade serous ovarian cancer.

The chain recombines TRBV13 with TRBJ2-1, with 11 bases aligning to TRBD2. V lost 7 bases, J lost 9 bases, and 11 bases stayed unmatched. CDR1 and CDR2 (germline): PRHDT, FYEKMQ (reference sequence). This CDR3 has 15 amino acids. The CDR3: CASNEVAGGPREQFF. The CDR3 region has the DNA TGTGCCAGCAACGAAGTAGCGGGAGGGCCGCGTGAGCAGTTCTTC.

This rearrangement joins TRBV19 to TRBJ2-3; TRBD2 matches 8 bases. The CDR3 is 19 residues long. Trimming took 7 bases from V and 3 from J; bases not matched to a gene: 21. Germline V CDR1 and CDR2: LNHDA, SQIVND (reference sequence). The CDR3 is CASTTGFGGGSPLTDTQYF. DNA of the CDR3: TGTGCCAGTACCACCGGGTTTGGCGGGGGGTCACCTCTGACAGATACGCAGTATTTT.

This clone has a handful of counts. The J gene is TRBJ1-2, the V gene TRBV10-3; 8 nucleotides align to TRBD1. V shed 2 bases and J 1 base; nucleotides not matched to a gene: 9. The CDR3 is 17 amino acids. Looked up from germline, CDR1 is ENHRY and CDR2 is SYGVKD. Written as DNA, the CDR3 is TGTGCCATCAGTGAGCCGGCGACAGGGGTCAGTAACTATGGCTACACCTTC. Translating gives CAISEPATGVSNYGYTF.

This chain joins TRBV7-9 and TRBJ1-2; D unclear. The CDR3 is 13 residues long. The germline V gene has CDR1 SEHNR and CDR2 FQNEAQ (reference sequence). V was clipped by 7 bases and J by 4 bases, with 13 bases between them. CDR3 nucleotide sequence: TGTGCCAGCAAGGTCGACCAGGTCTATGGCTACACCTTC. Translating gives CASKVDQVYGYTF.

The CDR3 here is CASGRINEKLFF. DNA of the CDR3: TGTGCCAGTGGACGGATTAATGAAAAACTGTTTTTT. The chain couples TRBV19 to TRBJ1-4; D unresolved. This CDR3 spans 12 amino acids. From germline, CDR1 is LNHDA and CDR2 SQIVND (reference sequence). Trimming removed 8 bases from V and 4 bases from J, with 8 bases in between.

V gene TRBV19 combines with J gene TRBJ2-7, with D possibly being TRBD1 (6 bases). Trimming removed 4 bases from V and 2 bases from J, with 9 bases in between. Germline assignment: CDR1 LNHDA and CDR2 SQIVND (reference sequence). There are 13 residues in the CDR3. This CDR3 reads CASSKTGPYEQYF. The CDR3 coding sequence is TGTGCCAGTAGTAAGACAGGACCCTACGAGCAGTACTTC.

The chain uses TRBV7-3 and TRBJ1-6, with TRBD1 identical over 10 bases. J was trimmed by 10 bases and V by 7 bases; bases with no gene match: 7. This CDR3 region has 14 residues. CDR1 and CDR2 from the germline V gene are SGHTA and FQGTGA. CDR3 loop: CASTLTGGGSPLHF. In DNA form, the CDR3 reads TGTGCCAGCACCCTGACAGGGGGCGGATCACCCCTCCACTTT.

The CDR3 loop is CASSPHLGSYNEQFF. The CDR3 DNA reads TGTGCCAGCAGCCCGCATCTGGGCTCCTACAATGAGCAGTTCTTC. The gene calls are TRBV12-1 and TRBJ2-1. TRBV12-1 is flagged as a pseudogene. The CDR3 covers 15 residues.

This chain joins TRBV5-6 and TRBJ2-7, with TRBD2 matching over 9 bases. This CDR3 is 17 amino acids long. After removal of 4 bases from V and 2 bases from J, the junction contained 13 bases not matched to a gene. CDR1 is SGHDT and CDR2 is YYEEEE in the germline V gene. CDR3 protein: CASSRRTEREAAYEQYF. The DNA for the CDR3 is TGTGCCAGCAGCCGCCGGACCGAGCGGGAGGCCGCCTACGAGCAGTACTTC.

The V and J genes are TRBV9 and TRBJ1-2, with 7 bases matching TRBD1. The CDR3 length is 16 residues. Germline CDR1 SGDLS, CDR2 YYNGEE. The trim removed 0 bases at V and 4 bases at J, leaving 9 bases unmatched. CDR3 DNA sequence: TGTGCCAGCAGCGTAGTCGAGGGGGCCGAATCCTATGGCTACACCTTC. This translates into CASSVVEGAESYGYTF.

This clone was seen a single time. The genes are TRBV7-2 and TRBJ2-1; perhaps TRBD1 as D (8 bases). Between the trimmed V and J ends, which lost 7 bases and 3 bases, there was a span of 19 bases. The CDR3 has 16 residues. From germline, CDR1 is SGHTA and CDR2 FQGNSA. CDR3 DNA sequence: TGTGCCAGCACCCTTGGACAGGGAGGGAGCTACAATGAGCAGTTCTTC. This sequence encodes CASTLGQGGSYNEQFF.

The chain combines TRBV4-2 with TRBJ1-2; D not certain. The germline CDR1 and CDR2 sequences are LGHNA and YNFKEQ. V was shortened by 1 base and J by 0 bases, with 9 bases between the two germline ends. This CDR3 has 15 residues. CDR3 sequence (DNA): TGTGCCAGCAGCCAAGTCTACGGGCCTAACTATGGCTACACCTTC. Its protein product is CASSQVYGPNYGYTF.

As concerns this clone: Germline is not matched at one junction end, which may reflect a read error. V and J are TRBV7-9 and TRBJ2-7; 8 positions match TRBD1. The CDR3 spans 15 residues. Germline lookup yields CDR1 SEHNR and CDR2 FQNEAQ (reference sequence). The CDR3 here is CASSQDRGLSYEQYF. The DNA of the CDR3 is TGCGCCAGCAGCCAAGACAGGGGTCTATCCTACGAGCAGTACTTC.

The chain joins TRBV19 to TRBJ1-1, with D possibly matching TRBD1 (5 bases). V gave up 8 bases and J gave up 5 bases, with 18 bases separating them. This CDR3 region has 14 residues. CDR1 is LNHDA and CDR2 is SQIVND in the germline V gene (reference sequence). CDR3 coding DNA: TGTGCCAGTGGTACCGGGACCCTGGGGACTGAAGCTTTCTTT. This codes for CASGTGTLGTEAFF.

On this clone itself: This specimen includes other DNA sequences encoding the same CDR3. The chain links TRBV5-1 to TRBJ2-1, with D perhaps assigned TRBD1 or TRBD2 (5 bases each). This CDR3 has 14 amino acids. Trimming cost V 0 bases and J 7 bases, with 11 bases left between them. Germline V CDR1 and CDR2: SGHRS, YFSETQ. CDR3 nucleotides: TGCGCCAGCAGCTTGGGGGACCTGGGGAATGAGCAGTTCTTC. Its protein is CASSLGDLGNEQFF.

CDR3: CAIRLDRENGYTF. CDR3 nucleotides: TGTGCCATCAGATTAGACAGGGAGAATGGCTACACCTTC. The J gene is TRBJ1-2, the V gene TRBV10-3; TRBD1 matches 7 bases. V gave up 6 bases and J gave up 6 bases; unmatched junction bases: 7. The CDR3 consists of 13 residues. In germline, CDR1 is ENHRY, CDR2 SYGVKD.

The V and J genes are TRBV19 and TRBJ1-5, with TRBD1 matching over 7 bases. CDR1 is LNHDA, CDR2 SQIVND, per germline (reference sequence). V was clipped by 8 bases and J by 5 bases; unmatched bases: 9. The CDR3 consists of 14 residues. The CDR3 sequence is CASDRDSLYQPQHF. In DNA, the CDR3 is TGTGCCAGTGACCGGGACAGCCTTTATCAGCCCCAGCATTTT.